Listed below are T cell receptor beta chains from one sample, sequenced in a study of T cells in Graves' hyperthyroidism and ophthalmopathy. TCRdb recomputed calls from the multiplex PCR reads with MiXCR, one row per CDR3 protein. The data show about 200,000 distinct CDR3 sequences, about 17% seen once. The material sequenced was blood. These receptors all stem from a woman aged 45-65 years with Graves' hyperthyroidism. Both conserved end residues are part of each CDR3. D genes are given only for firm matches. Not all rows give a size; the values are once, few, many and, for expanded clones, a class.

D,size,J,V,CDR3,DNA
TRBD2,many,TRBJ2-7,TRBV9,CASSVGIGRREDSEQYF,TGTGCCAGCAGCGTAGGGATTGGGAGACGGGAGGATAGCGAGCAGTACTTC
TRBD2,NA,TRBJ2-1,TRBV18,CASSPFREGYNEQFF,TGTGCCAGCTCACCATTCCGGGAGGGATACAATGAGCAGTTCTTC
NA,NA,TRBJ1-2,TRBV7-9,CASAREGGYTF,TGTGCCAGCGCCCGAGAAGGTGGCTACACCTTC
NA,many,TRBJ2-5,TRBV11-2,CASSTGTQETQYF,TGTGCCAGCAGCACCGGGACACAAGAGACCCAGTACTTC
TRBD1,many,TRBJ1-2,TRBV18,CASSPSLGTGYGYTF,TGTGCCAGCTCACCGTCCCTGGGGACAGGGTATGGCTACACCTTC
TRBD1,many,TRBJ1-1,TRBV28,CASSSLGTGVLEAFF,TGTGCCAGCAGCTCCCTCGGGACAGGGGTCCTTGAAGCTTTCTTT
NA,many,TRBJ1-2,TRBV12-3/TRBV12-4,CASRRTVENYGYTF,TGTGCCAGCAGACGGACAGTGGAGAACTATGGCTACACCTTC
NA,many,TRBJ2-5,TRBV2,CASMATQETQYF,TGTGCCAGCATGGCCACCCAAGAGACCCAGTACTTC
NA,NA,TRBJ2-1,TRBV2,CASRLTKGGQFF,TGTGCCAGCAGGCTAACTAAGGGGGGGCAGTTCTTC
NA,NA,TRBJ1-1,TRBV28,CASRGVRGAFF,TGTGCCAGCAGGGGTGTGCGGGGCGCTTTCTTT
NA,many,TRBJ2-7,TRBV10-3,CAIGTGLAIYEQYF,TGTGCCATCGGAACCGGGCTAGCGATATACGAGCAGTACTTC
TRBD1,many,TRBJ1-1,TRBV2,CASRNTGVAEAFF,TGTGCCAGCAGGAACACAGGGGTGGCTGAAGCTTTCTTT
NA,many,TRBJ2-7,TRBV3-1,CASSRNTYEQYF,TGTGCCAGCAGTCGGAACACCTACGAGCAGTACTTC
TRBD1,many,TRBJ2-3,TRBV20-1,CSAGTGGTDTQYF,TGCAGTGCTGGGACAGGGGGCACAGATACGCAGTATTTT
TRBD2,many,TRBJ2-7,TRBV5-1,CASSNPGTSVYEQYF,TGCGCCAGCAGCAACCCCGGGACTAGCGTCTACGAGCAGTACTTC
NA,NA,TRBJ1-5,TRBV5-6,CASSLGSRWGRQPQHF,TGTGCCAGCAGCTTGGGGAGCCGCTGGGGCCGACAGCCCCAGCATTTT
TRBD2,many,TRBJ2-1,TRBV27,CASSLIAGGAVEQFF,TGTGCCAGCAGTTTGATAGCGGGAGGGGCCGTTGAGCAGTTCTTC
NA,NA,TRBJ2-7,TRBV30,CAWRGWETYEQYF,TGTGCCTGGAGGGGGTGGGAAACCTACGAGCAGTACTTC
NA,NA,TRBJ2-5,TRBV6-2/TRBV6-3,CASRGLQKETQYF,TGTGCCAGCAGGGGCCTTCAGAAAGAGACCCAGTACTTC
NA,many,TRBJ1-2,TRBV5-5,CASSLAPTGYGYTF,TGTGCCAGCAGCTTGGCTCCTACTGGCTATGGCTACACCTTC
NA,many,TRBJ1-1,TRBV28,CASRSGGGAYTEAFF,TGTGCCAGCAGGTCTGGCGGGGGGGCGTACACTGAAGCTTTCTTT
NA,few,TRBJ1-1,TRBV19,CASSITRNTEAFF,TGTGCCAGTAGTATAACGCGGAACACTGAAGCTTTCTTT
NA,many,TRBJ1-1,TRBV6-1,CASRLTEMNTEAFF,TGTGCCAGCAGACTGACAGAGATGAACACTGAAGCTTTCTTT
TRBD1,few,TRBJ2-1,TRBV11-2,CASSLKGTGNNEQFF,TGTGCCAGCAGCTTAAAAGGGACAGGGAACAATGAGCAGTTCTTC
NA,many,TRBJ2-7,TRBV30,CAWSPTGYEQYF,TGTGCCTGGAGTCCTACTGGCTACGAGCAGTACTTC
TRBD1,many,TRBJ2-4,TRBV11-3,CASSPTGIGNIQYF,TGTGCCAGCAGCCCGACAGGGATAGGGAACATTCAGTACTTC
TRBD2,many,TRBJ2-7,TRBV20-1,CSARRLADIYEQYF,TGCAGTGCTAGAAGACTAGCGGATATTTACGAGCAGTACTTC
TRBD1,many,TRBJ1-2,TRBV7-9,CASSSPGQGAFYGYTF,TGTGCCAGCAGCTCTCCGGGACAGGGGGCATTCTATGGCTACACCTTC
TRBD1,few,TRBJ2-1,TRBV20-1,CSASLGQGSYNEQFF,TGCAGTGCTAGCCTGGGACAGGGCTCCTACAATGAGCAGTTCTTC
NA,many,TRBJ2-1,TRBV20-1,CSAREGGTGYNEQFF,TGCAGTGCAAGGGAGGGGGGTACGGGGTACAATGAGCAGTTCTTC
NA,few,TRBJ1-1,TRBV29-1,CSVEVGVDTEAFF,TGCAGCGTTGAAGTGGGGGTTGACACTGAAGCTTTCTTT
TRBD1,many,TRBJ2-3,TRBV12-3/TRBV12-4,CASSLGQGSTDTQYF,TGTGCCAGCAGCTTGGGACAGGGGTCCACAGATACGCAGTATTTT
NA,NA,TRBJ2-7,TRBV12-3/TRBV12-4,CASSLNRYEQYF,TGTGCCAGCAGCCTGAACCGCTACGAGCAGTACTTC
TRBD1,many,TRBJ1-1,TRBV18,CASSRKQGAGEAFF,TGTGCCAGCTCACGAAAACAGGGGGCAGGTGAAGCTTTCTTT
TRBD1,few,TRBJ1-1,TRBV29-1,CSAQTGGANTEAFF,TGCAGCGCCCAGACAGGGGGGGCGAACACTGAAGCTTTCTTT
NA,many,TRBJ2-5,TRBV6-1,CASSESLGTQYF,TGTGCCAGCAGTGAGTCCCTGGGGACCCAGTACTTC
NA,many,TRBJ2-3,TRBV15,CATSASDLPPDTQYF,TGTGCCACCAGCGCTTCGGACCTTCCCCCAGATACGCAGTATTTT
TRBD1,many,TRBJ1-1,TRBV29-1,CSVEIPGQTFF,TGCAGCGTCGAAATACCGGGACAGACTTTCTTT
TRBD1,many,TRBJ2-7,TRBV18,CASSPPGQGYEQYF,TGTGCCAGCTCACCGCCGGGACAGGGGTACGAGCAGTACTTC
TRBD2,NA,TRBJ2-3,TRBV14,CASSQTSGGSPHTDSQYF,TGTGCCAGCAGCCAGACTAGCGGGGGCTCCCCCCACACAGATTCGCAGTATTTT
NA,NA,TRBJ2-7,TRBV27,CASSRIQASSYEQYF,TGTGCCAGCAGTCGCATTCAAGCGAGCTCCTACGAGCAGTACTTC
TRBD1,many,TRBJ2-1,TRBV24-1,CATSEPTGGNSNEQFF,TGTGCCACCAGTGAACCCACAGGGGGAAATTCGAATGAGCAGTTCTTC
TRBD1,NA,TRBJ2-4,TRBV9,CASSLRRGIDIQYF,TGCGCCAGCAGCTTGCGCAGGGGGATTGACATTCAGTACTTC
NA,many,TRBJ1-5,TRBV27,CASATGDYSNQPQHF,TGTGCCAGCGCGACAGGAGATTATAGCAATCAGCCCCAGCATTTT
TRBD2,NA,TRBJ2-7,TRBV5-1,CASSREDNYEQYF,TGCGCCAGCAGCCGGGAGGACAACTACGAGCAGTACTTC
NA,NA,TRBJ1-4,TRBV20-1,CSASGAEEKLFF,TGCAGTGCTAGTGGGGCAGAAGAAAAACTGTTTTTT
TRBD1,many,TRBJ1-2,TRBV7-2,CASSSRDRLLLDGYTF,TGTGCCAGCAGCTCCCGGGACAGGCTCCTCCTCGATGGCTACACCTTC
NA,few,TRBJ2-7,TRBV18,CASSPTTDQTYEQYF,TGTGCCAGCTCACCTACAACAGATCAGACCTACGAGCAGTACTTC
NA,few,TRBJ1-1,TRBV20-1,CSARVPGIGTEAFF,TGCAGTGCTAGAGTACCGGGGATCGGCACTGAAGCTTTCTTT
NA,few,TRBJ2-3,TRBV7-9,CASSLAVAAEDTQYF,TGTGCCAGCAGCTTAGCTGTAGCGGCGGAGGATACGCAGTATTTT
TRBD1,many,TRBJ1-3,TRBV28,CASRFAGTGAAGNTIYF,TGTGCCAGCAGGTTTGCCGGGACAGGAGCAGCGGGAAACACCATATATTTT
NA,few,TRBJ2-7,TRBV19,CASTPGDLYEQYF,TGTGCCAGTACCCCCGGGGACCTCTACGAGCAGTACTTC